This TCR beta chain was sequenced during a study of human T cells and chemical hapten exposure. General study points: Correlating positively with patch test score were the PT1 expanded TCR counts. The study found expanded TCRs formed significantly more large CDR3 similarity clusters than controls.

This clonotype was found many times. Antigen: not known. The time point: patch test 1, 2 weeks after DPC sensitization. Treatment of the sample: therapeutic diphenylcyclopropenone sensitization with weekly scalp DPC. The authors' total RNA extraction used unfractionated whole blood. The library gave individual cDNA molecules unique molecular identifiers. TCRdb itself ran the RACE reads through MiXCR, one entry per CDR3 protein. This repertoire shows 40,000 to 50,000 distinct CDR3 sequences, 4% found once; its top ten account for more than 25%. Sequences were derived from whole blood, sampled in connection with sensitization to the hapten diphenylcyclopropenone (DPC). The TCR comes from a man aged 50-60 years with alopecia areata. Some clones in this sample may be carry-over from other donors' samples.

CDR3 region: CASREGDLTPFF. The CDR3 DNA reads TGTGCCAGCCGTGAGGGTGACCTAACGCCGTTCTTC. The chain joins TRBV12-3 or TRBV12-4 to TRBJ2-1; maybe TRBD2 (5 bases). The CDR3 covers 12 residues. V lost 8 bases to trimming and J lost 15 bases, with 20 bases between them.